This T cell receptor beta chain was documented in a study of control samples from healthy donors and cancer patients. Some clones are missing from TCRdb's copy, which holds only in-frame ones; the method was immunoSEQ multiplex PCR. The table shows roughly 74,000 clones, with around 94% occurring only once. The CDR3 contains 13 residues. V lost 2 bases and J 1 base, leaving 5 bases between the germline ends. The germline V gene encodes CDR1 SGHRS and CDR2 YFSETQ. The sequence derives from a woman in her late teens or twenties in good health. The rearrangement uses TRBV5-1 and TRBJ2-3, with D hard to call. The sample taken for sequencing was blood. The DNA for the CDR3 is TGCGCCAGCAGCTTATCTGGCACAGATACGCAGTATTTT. Amino acids: CASSLSGTDTQYF.